This T cell receptor beta chain was sequenced during a study of T-cell reconstitution after alpha-beta-depleted transplantation in children. V was trimmed by 4 bases and J by 1 base, leaving 14 bases between them. Germline V gene lookup returns CDR1 SGDLS and CDR2 YYNGEE. The CDR3 has 15 amino acids. It was with unique molecular identifiers that the TCRbeta library was prepared. TCRdb processed the PCR reads anew with MiXCR; each CDR3 protein has one entry. Altogether some 500,000 distinct CDR3 sequences are present, around a third being singletons, with the ten largest covering more than 2%. The clonotype comes from a human donor who donated a stem cell graft to a child with aplastic anemia. Sequencing used PBMCs from the stem cell graft donor, obtained from the stem cell graft. The chain recombines TRBV9 with TRBJ2-5; the D gene is possibly TRBD1 (8 bases). DNA of the CDR3: TGTGCCAGCAGCTCACAGGGGGGGGCCCAAGAGACCCAGTACTTC. It specifies CASSSQGGAQETQYF.